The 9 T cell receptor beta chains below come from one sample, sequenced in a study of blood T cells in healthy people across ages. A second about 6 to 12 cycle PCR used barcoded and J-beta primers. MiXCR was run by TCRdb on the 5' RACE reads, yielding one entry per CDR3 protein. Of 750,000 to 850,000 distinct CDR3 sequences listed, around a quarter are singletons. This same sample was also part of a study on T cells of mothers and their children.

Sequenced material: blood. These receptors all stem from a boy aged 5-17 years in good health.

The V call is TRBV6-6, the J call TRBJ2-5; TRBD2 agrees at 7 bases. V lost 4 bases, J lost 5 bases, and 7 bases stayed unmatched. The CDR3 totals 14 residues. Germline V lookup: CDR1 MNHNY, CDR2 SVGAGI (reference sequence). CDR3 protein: CASSFAGVEETQYF. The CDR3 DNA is TGTGCCAGCAGTTTCGCGGGAGTGGAGGAGACCCAGTACTTC.

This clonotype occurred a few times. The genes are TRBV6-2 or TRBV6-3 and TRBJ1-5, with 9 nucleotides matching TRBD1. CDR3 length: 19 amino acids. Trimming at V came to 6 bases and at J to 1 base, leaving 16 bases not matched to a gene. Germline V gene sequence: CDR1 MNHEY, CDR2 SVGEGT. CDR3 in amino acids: CASSPQGRTGASSNQPQHF. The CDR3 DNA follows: TGTGCCAGCAGCCCACAAGGCCGGACAGGGGCCTCCAGCAATCAGCCCCAGCATTTT.

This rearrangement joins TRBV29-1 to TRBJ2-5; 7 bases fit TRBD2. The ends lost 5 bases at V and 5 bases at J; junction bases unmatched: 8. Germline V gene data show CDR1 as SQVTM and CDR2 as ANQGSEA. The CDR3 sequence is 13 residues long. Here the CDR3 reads CSVLAGVGETQYF. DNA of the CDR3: TGCAGCGTTCTGGCGGGAGTCGGGGAGACCCAGTACTTC.

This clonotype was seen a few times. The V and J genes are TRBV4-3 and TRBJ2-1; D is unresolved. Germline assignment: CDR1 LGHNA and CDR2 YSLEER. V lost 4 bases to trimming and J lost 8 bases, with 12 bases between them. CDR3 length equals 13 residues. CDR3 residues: CASSPIGLDEQFF. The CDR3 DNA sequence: TGCGCCAGCAGCCCTATCGGGCTCGATGAGCAGTTCTTC.

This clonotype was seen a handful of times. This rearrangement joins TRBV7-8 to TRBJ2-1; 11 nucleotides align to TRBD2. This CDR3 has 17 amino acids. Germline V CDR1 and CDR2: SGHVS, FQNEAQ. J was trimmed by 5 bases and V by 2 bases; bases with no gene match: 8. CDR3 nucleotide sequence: TGTGCCAGCAGCTTACAGTTTAGCGGGAGGGCCGACAATGAGCAGTTCTTC. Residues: CASSLQFSGRADNEQFF.

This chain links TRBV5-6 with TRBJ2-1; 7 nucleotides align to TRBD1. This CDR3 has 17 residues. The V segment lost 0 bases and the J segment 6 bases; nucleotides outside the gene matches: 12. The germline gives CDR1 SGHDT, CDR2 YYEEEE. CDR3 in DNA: TGTGCCAGCAGCTTGGCGACAGGGCAGAAGATCGGCAATGAGCAGTTCTTC. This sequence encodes CASSLATGQKIGNEQFF. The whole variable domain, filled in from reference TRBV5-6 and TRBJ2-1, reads DAGVTQSPTHLIKTRGQQVTLRCSPKSGHDTVSWYQQALGQGPQFIFQYYEEEERQRGNFPDRFSGHQFPNYSSELNVNALLLGDSALYLCASSLATGQKIGNEQFFGPGTRLTVL.

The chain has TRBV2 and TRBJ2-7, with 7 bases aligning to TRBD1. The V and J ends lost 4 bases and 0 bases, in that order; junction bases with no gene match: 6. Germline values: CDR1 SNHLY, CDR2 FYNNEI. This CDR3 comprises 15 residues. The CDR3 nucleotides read TGTGCCAGCAGTGGTGAAGGGGGCTTCTCCTACGAGCAGTACTTC. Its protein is CASSGEGGFSYEQYF.

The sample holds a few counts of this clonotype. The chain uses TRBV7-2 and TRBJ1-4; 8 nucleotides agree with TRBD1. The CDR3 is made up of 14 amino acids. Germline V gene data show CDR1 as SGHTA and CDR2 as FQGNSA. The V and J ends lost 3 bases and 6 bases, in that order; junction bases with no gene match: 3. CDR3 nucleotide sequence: TGTGCCAGCAGCTTGGACAGGGCTTATGAAAAACTGTTTTTT. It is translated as CASSLDRAYEKLFF. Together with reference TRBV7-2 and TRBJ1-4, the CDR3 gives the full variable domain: GAGVSQSPSNKVTEKGKDVELRCDPISGHTALYWYRQSLGQGLEFLIYFQGNSAPDKSGLPSDRFSAERTGGSVSTLTIQRTQQEDSAVYLCASSLDRAYEKLFFGSGTQLSVL.

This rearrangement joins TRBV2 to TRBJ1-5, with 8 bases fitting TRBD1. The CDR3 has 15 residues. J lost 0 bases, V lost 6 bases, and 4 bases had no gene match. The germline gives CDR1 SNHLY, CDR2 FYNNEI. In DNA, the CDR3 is TGTGCCAGCAGCGGGACAGGTATTAGCAATCAGCCCCAGCATTTT. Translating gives CASSGTGISNQPQHF. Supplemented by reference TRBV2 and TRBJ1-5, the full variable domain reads EPEVTQTPSHQVTQMGQEVILRCVPISNHLYFYWYRQILGQKVEFLVSFYNNEISEKSEIFDDQFSVERPDGSNFTLKIRSTKLEDSAMYFCASSGTGISNQPQHFGDGTRLSIL.